These 18 T cell receptor beta chains were all obtained from the same sample, sequenced in a study of blood T cell repertoires in COVID-19. Sequenced by immunoSEQ multiplex PCR; TCRdb stores in-frame clones only, minus some. The repertoire has 70,000 to 85,000 clones, around 90% of them found once; the top ten carry 2.5% to 3.5%. The sample taken for sequencing was peripheral blood. The receptor set was obtained from a woman aged 50 to 65 with active or convalescent COVID-19.

V is TRBV7-8 and J is TRBJ1-2; TRBD1 is a possible D gene (5 bases). The V gene lost 5 bases and the J gene lost 7 bases, with 17 bases spanning the gap. The CDR3 runs 14 residues. CDR1 is SGHVS and CDR2 is FQNEAQ in the germline V gene. In DNA form, the CDR3 reads TGTGCCAGCAGCACCCTTCCAGGGCGAGGTGGCTACACCTTC. Encoded protein: CASSTLPGRGGYTF.

This clone has a single count. The rearrangement uses TRBV29-1 and TRBJ1-2; 8 bases line up with TRBD1. Trimming took 6 bases from V and 3 from J; bases not matched to a gene: 3. Germline V gene sequence: CDR1 SQVTM, CDR2 ANQGSEA. The CDR3 is 12 amino acids. The CDR3 coding sequence is TGCAGCGTCAACAGGGGGGACTATGGCTACACCTTC. It translates to CSVNRGDYGYTF.

A single count supports this clone. For the CDR3, the DNA is TGTGCCAGCAGCTTAGTTCTCGGACAGGGGGCGTCAGAGACCCAGTACTTC. It codes for CASSLVLGQGASETQYF. The rearrangement uses TRBV7-6 and TRBJ2-5, with TRBD1 identical over 11 bases. CDR3 length: 17 amino acids. Germline V CDR1 and CDR2: SGHVS, FNYEAQ. V gave up 1 base and J gave up 4 bases; unmatched junction bases: 8.

This clone was observed a single time. V usage is TRBV7-6 and J usage is TRBJ2-1, with 12 bases matching TRBD2. The length of the CDR3 is 19 residues. Germline-derived CDR1 and CDR2 are SGHVS and FNYEAQ. Trimming cost V 0 bases and J 0 bases; bases outside gene matches: 6. The CDR3 region is CASSLALLAGGPSYNEQFF. The CDR3 coding sequence is TGTGCCAGCAGCTTAGCGCTTCTAGCGGGGGGGCCCTCCTACAATGAGCAGTTCTTC.

Here the CDR3 reads CASSPATTGRGNYEQYF. In DNA, the CDR3 is TGTGCCAGCAGCCCCGCAACGACGGGCAGGGGGAACTACGAGCAGTACTTC. The J gene is TRBJ2-7, the V gene TRBV4-2, with 7 bases aligning to TRBD1. V shed 4 bases, J shed 3 bases, and the junction held 15 bases outside the gene matches. Germline V gives CDR1 LGHNA, CDR2 YNFKEQ. The CDR3 spans 17 residues.

V usage is TRBV6-5 and J usage is TRBJ1-1, with 11 bases fitting TRBD1. V lost 4 bases and J lost 7; bases outside the gene matches: 8. Per the germline V gene, CDR1 is MNHEY and CDR2 is SVGAGI. The CDR3 runs 15 residues. CDR3 region: CASSSPGQGASEAFF. The CDR3 nucleotides read TGTGCCAGCAGTTCACCAGGACAGGGGGCTAGTGAAGCTTTCTTT.

This clone was observed once. The chain carries TRBV30 and TRBJ2-7; a weak D match, TRBD2 (7 bases). Germline CDR1 reads GTSNPN; CDR2 reads SVGIG (reference sequence). The CDR3 loop spans 15 amino acids. V dropped 1 base and J dropped 3 bases, with 16 bases sitting between them. The CDR3 region has the DNA TGTGCCTGGAGTGGGGTGGGGGGGCCTTACTACGAGCAGTACTTC. Its protein product is CAWSGVGGPYYEQYF.

This sequence joins TRBV2 and TRBJ1-2; D gene unclear. The germline V gene has CDR1 SNHLY and CDR2 FYNNEI. CDR3 length: 13 residues. V lost 7 bases, J lost 8 bases, and 17 bases lay in between. The CDR3, as DNA: TGTGCCAGCAACACGGACTCTGCAGGAGGCTACACCTTC. Amino acids: CASNTDSAGGYTF.

This clone has only one observation. The chain employs TRBV7-2 and TRBJ2-7; 7 bases are shared with TRBD1. The junction had 13 bases not matched to a gene; V was cut back by 5 bases and J by 3 bases. The CDR3 totals 16 residues. CDR1 SGHTA and CDR2 FQGNSA come from the germline V gene. The DNA of the CDR3 is TGTGCCAGCAGCCCACGCGAGAAGGGGGCTGGCTACGAGCAGTACTTC. It translates to CASSPREKGAGYEQYF.

The rearrangement links TRBV7-9 to TRBJ1-1; possibly TRBD1 for D (6 bases). The germline gives CDR1 SEHNR, CDR2 FQNEAQ (reference sequence). Between the trimmed V and J ends, which lost 4 bases and 7 bases, there was a span of 10 bases. The CDR3 sequence is 12 residues long. The CDR3 DNA follows: TGTGCCAGCAGCTCGGACAGTTATGAAGCTTTCTTT. It codes for CASSSDSYEAFF.

V and J are TRBV18 and TRBJ1-1, with TRBD1 matching 9 bases. With 3 bases clipped from V and 0 bases from J, the junction kept 8 bases outside the gene matches. The CDR3 runs to 17 residues. The germline V gene encodes CDR1 KGHSH and CDR2 LQKENI. Here the CDR3 DNA reads TGTGCCAGCTCACCCCCGACAGGGGGGGGGATGAACACTGAAGCTTTCTTT. It encodes CASSPPTGGGMNTEAFF.

J is TRBJ2-6 and V is TRBV24-1; 10 nucleotides match TRBD1. CDR1 and CDR2 (germline): KGHDR, SFDVKD. V lost 2 bases to trimming and J lost 4 bases; unmatched junction nucleotides: 7. The CDR3 sequence is 18 residues long. The CDR3 DNA reads as TGTGCCACCAGTGATTCTTGGACAGGGGGGAAGGGGGCCAACGTCCTGACTTTC. Its protein product is CATSDSWTGGKGANVLTF.

The rearrangement uses TRBV2 and TRBJ2-7, with D unresolved. Germline CDR1 reads SNHLY; CDR2 reads FYNNEI. CDR3 size: 12 residues. The V gene lost 5 bases and the J gene lost 3 bases, with 8 bases spanning the gap. In DNA form, the CDR3 reads TGTGCCAGCAGTCCTAGGCGCTACGAGCAGTACTTC. It codes for CASSPRRYEQYF.

The J gene is TRBJ1-1, the V gene TRBV5-1, with D hard to call. V was clipped by 2 bases and J by 4 bases, with 12 bases between them. This CDR3 comprises 14 residues. CDR1 is SGHRS and CDR2 is YFSETQ in the germline V gene. The CDR3 reads CASSLNSGGTEAFF. The CDR3 region has the DNA TGCGCCAGCAGCTTAAATAGTGGTGGCACTGAAGCTTTCTTT. The whole variable domain, filled in from reference TRBV5-1 and TRBJ1-1, reads KAGVTQTPRYLIKTRGQQVTLSCSPISGHRSVSWYQQTPGQGLQFLFEYFSETQRNKGNFPGRFSGRQFSNSRSEMNVSTLELGDSALYLCASSLNSGGTEAFFGQGTRLTVV.

The table lists this clone with a count of one. J is TRBJ1-3 and V is TRBV5-1; D call uncertain. Trimming left V 2 bases short and J 8 bases short, with 14 bases between. The CDR3 is 14 residues long. Per germline, CDR1 SGHRS and CDR2 YFSETQ. The CDR3 DNA sequence: TGCGCCAGCAGCTTTTCGGGAAGGAGGGACACCATATATTTT. This sequence encodes CASSFSGRRDTIYF.

The chain links TRBV5-4 to TRBJ2-5; TRBD1 matches 10 bases. Per germline, CDR1 SGHNT and CDR2 YYREEE (reference sequence). Germline trimming cut 0 bases from V and 2 bases from J; bases unmatched to any gene: 1. The CDR3 extends over 15 amino acids. The CDR3 bases are TGTGCCAGCAGCTTGGGACAGGGGGCTCAAGAGACCCAGTACTTC. Encoded protein: CASSLGQGAQETQYF.

This chain connects TRBV6-1 to TRBJ1-1; TRBD1 might be the D (6 bases). Per germline, CDR1 MNHNS and CDR2 SASEGT. The CDR3 has 13 amino acids. V gave up 7 bases and J gave up 4 bases, with 13 bases separating them. The CDR3 reads CASNLQGLTEAFF. The CDR3, as DNA: TGTGCCAGCAATTTACAGGGTCTCACTGAAGCTTTCTTT.

V usage is TRBV6-1 and J usage is TRBJ2-1; 8 nucleotides agree with TRBD1. V dropped 2 bases and J dropped 5; count of bases not matched to a gene: 5. This CDR3 is 15 amino acids long. Per the germline V gene, CDR1 is MNHNS and CDR2 is SASEGT. The CDR3 region is CASSERQGTNNEQFF. CDR3 nucleotides: TGTGCCAGCAGTGAACGACAGGGGACGAACAATGAGCAGTTCTTC.